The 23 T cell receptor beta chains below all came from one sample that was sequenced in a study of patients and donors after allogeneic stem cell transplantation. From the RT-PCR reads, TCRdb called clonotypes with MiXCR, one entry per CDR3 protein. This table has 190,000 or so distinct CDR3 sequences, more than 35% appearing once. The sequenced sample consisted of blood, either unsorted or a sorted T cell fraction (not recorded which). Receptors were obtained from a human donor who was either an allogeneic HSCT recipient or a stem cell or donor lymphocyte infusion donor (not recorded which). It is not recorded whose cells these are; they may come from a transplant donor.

CDR3 nucleotides: TGTGCCAGCAGCCCTGGGACAGTCCGAAGCCAGCAGTACTTC. Protein: CASSPGTVRSQQYF. This chain links TRBV27 with TRBJ2-7; 7 positions agree with TRBD1. The CDR3 covers 14 residues. Looked up from germline, CDR1 is MNHEY and CDR2 is SMNVEV (reference sequence). Trimming removed 6 bases from V and 8 bases from J; junction bases left unmatched: 13.

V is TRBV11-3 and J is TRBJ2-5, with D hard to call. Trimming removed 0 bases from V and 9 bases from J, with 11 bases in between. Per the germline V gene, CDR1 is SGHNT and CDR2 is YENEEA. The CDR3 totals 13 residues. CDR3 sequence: CASSLDYSASQYF. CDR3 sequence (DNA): TGTGCCAGCAGCTTAGACTACTCCGCTTCCCAGTACTTC. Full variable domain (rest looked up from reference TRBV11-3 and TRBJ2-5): EAGVVQSPRYKIIEKKQPVAFWCNPISGHNTLYWYLQNLGQGPELLIRYENEEAVDDSQLPKDRFSAERLKGVDSTLKIQPAELGDSAVYLCASSLDYSASQYFGPGTRLLVL.

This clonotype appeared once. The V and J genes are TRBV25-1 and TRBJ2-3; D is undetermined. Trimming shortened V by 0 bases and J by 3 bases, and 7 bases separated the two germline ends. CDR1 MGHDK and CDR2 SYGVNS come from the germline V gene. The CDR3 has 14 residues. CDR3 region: CASSEYETTDTQYF. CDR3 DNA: TGTGCCAGCAGTGAATACGAGACTACAGATACGCAGTATTTT.

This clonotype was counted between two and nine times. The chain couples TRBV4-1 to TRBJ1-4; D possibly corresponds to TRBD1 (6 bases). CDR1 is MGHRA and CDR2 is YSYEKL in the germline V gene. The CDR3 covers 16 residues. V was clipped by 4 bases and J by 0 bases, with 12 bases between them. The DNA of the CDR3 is TGCGCCAGCAGCCCTTGGACAGCTGCAACTAATGAAAAACTGTTTTTT. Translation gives CASSPWTAATNEKLFF.

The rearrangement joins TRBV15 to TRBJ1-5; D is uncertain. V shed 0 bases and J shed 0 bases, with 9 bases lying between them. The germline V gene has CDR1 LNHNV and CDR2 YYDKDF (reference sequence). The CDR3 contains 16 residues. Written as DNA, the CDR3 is TGTGCCACCAGCAGAGATTACGGGTATAGCAATCAGCCCCAGCATTTT. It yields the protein CATSRDYGYSNQPQHF.

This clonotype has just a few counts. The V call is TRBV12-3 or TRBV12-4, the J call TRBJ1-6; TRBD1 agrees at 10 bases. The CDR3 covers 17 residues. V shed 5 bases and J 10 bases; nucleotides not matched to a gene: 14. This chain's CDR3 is CASSPRGTGVIRSPLHF. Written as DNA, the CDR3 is TGTGCCAGCAGTCCCAGAGGGACAGGGGTGATTCGGTCACCCCTCCACTTT.

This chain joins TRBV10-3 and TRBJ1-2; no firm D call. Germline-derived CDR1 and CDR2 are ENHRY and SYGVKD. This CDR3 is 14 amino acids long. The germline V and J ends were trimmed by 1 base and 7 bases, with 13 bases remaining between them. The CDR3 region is CAISEFQEGGGYTF. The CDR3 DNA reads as TGTGCCATCAGTGAGTTCCAGGAGGGTGGTGGCTACACCTTC.

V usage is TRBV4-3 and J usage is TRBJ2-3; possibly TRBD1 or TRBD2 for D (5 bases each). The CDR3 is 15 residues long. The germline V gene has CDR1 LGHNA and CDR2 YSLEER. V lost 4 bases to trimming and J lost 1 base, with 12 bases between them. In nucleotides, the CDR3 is TGCGCCAGCAGCCGAAGACGGGGCGGCACAGATACGCAGTATTTT. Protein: CASSRRRGGTDTQYF.

The DNA for the CDR3 is TGTGCCAGCAGTTTAGCGGGGGGGGTCTACAATGAGCAGTTCTTC. Amino acids: CASSLAGGVYNEQFF. The V and J genes are TRBV12-3 or TRBV12-4 and TRBJ2-1, with 7 bases fitting TRBD2. V lost 0 bases, J lost 3 bases, and 2 bases stayed unmatched. The CDR3 sequence is 15 residues long.

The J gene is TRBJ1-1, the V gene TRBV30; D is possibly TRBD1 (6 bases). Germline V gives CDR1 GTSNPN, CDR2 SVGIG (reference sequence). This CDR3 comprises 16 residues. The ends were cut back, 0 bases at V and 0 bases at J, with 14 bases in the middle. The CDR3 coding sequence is TGTGCCTGGAGTGTACGACTGGACAGCGTGAACACTGAAGCTTTCTTT. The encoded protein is CAWSVRLDSVNTEAFF.

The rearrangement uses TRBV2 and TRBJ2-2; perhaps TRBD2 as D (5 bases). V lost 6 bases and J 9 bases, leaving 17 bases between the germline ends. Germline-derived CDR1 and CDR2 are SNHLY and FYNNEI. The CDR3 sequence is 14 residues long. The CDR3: CASSRIIASRELFF. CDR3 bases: TGTGCCAGCAGCCGGATCATAGCGTCCCGGGAGCTGTTTTTT.

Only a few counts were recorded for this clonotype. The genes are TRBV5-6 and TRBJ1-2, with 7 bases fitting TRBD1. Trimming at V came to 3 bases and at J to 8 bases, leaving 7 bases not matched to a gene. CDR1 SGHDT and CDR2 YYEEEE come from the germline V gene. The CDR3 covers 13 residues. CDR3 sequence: CASSSKTGRGYTF. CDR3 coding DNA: TGTGCCAGCAGCTCGAAGACAGGGAGGGGCTACACCTTC.

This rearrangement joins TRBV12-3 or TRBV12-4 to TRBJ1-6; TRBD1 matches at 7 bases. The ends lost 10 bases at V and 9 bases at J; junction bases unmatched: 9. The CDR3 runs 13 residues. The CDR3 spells CATCRGNGSPLHF. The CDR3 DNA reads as TGTGCCACTTGCAGGGGGAATGGTTCACCCCTCCACTTT.

This chain's CDR3 is CASSGGGVLETQYF. The CDR3 region has the DNA TGTGCCAGCAGCGGTGGTGGGGTTTTGGAGACCCAGTACTTC. The V and J genes are TRBV3-1 and TRBJ2-5; no clear D. The CDR3 is 14 residues long. V was clipped by 5 bases and J by 5 bases, with 15 bases between them. CDR1 LGHDT and CDR2 YNNKEL come from the germline V gene (reference sequence).

The CDR3 nucleotides are TGCAGCGCAAAGACAGGGGCCGGGGAGCTGTTTTTT. Residues: CSAKTGAGELFF. The J gene is TRBJ2-2, the V gene TRBV29-1, with 8 nucleotides matching TRBD1. CDR1 SQVTM and CDR2 ANQGSEA come from the germline V gene. Losses at the gene ends were 7 bases for V and 6 bases for J; bases not matched to a gene: 4. The CDR3 consists of 12 residues.

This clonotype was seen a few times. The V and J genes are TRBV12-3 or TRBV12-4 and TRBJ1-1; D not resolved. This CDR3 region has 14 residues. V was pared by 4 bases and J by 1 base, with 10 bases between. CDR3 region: CASSSYKENTEAFF. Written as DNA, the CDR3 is TGTGCCAGCAGTTCCTACAAGGAGAACACTGAAGCTTTCTTT.

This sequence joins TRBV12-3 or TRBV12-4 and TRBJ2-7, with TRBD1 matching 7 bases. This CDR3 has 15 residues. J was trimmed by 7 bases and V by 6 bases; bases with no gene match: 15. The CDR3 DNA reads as TGTGCCAGCAGCCCGGGACAGACCTTTACGTCGGAGCAGTACTTC. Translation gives CASSPGQTFTSEQYF.

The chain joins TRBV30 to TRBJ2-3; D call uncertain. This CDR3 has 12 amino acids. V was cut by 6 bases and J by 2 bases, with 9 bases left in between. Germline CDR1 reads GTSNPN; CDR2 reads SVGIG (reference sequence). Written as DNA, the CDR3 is TGTGCCTGCGGTACTATCACAGATACGCAGTATTTT. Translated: CACGTITDTQYF.

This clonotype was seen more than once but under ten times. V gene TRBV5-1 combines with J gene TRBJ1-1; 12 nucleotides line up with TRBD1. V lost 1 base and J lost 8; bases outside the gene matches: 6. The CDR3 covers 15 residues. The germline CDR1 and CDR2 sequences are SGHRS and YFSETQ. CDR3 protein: CASSLPGQGAREAFF. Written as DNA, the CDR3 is TGCGCCAGCAGCTTGCCGGGACAGGGGGCGAGGGAAGCTTTCTTT.

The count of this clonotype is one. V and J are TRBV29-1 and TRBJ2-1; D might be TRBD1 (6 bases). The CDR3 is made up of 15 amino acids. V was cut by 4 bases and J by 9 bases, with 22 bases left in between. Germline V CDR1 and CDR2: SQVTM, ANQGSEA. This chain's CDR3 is CSVVLTGNVVGEQFF. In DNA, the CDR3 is TGCAGCGTTGTCTTAACAGGGAATGTCGTGGGTGAGCAGTTCTTC.

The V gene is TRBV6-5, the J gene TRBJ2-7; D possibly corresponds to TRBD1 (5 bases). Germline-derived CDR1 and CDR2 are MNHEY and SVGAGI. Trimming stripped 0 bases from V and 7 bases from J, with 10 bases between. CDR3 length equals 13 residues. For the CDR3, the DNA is TGTGCCAGCAGTTACTCCAACAAGGGGGAGCAGTACTTC. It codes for CASSYSNKGEQYF.

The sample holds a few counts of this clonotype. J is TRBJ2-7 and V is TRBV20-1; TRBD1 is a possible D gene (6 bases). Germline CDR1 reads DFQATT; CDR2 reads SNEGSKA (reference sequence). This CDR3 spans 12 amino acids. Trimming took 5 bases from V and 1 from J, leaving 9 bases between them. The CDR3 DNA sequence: TGCAGTGCTGCAGGGGATTCCTACGAGCAGTACTTC. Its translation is CSAAGDSYEQYF.

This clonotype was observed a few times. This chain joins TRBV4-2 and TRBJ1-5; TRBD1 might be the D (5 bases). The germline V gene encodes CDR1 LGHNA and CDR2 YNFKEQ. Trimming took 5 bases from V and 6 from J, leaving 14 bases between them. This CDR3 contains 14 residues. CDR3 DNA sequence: TGTGCCAGCAGCACCCGACAGTTTTTTCAGCCCCAGCATTTT. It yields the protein CASSTRQFFQPQHF.